Below are 20 T cell receptor beta chains sequenced from a single sample in a study of molecular identifiers for immune sequencing clone quantification (dated by TCRdb to between 2018 and 2020). Receptors were amplified or captured by PCR. Sequencing was carried out with a NextSeq 500. TCRdb reanalyzed the raw reads on its own, using fastp at Q25 for trimming and MiXCR for clone calling, and kept in-frame beta chains. Records with the same CDR3 protein are collapsed into one entry carrying the most frequent genes and DNA. In this sample the table shows 90,000 to 120,000 distinct CDR3 sequences, roughly 38% of which occur a single time. Less than 5.5% of the sample rests with the top ten. The specimen was naive CD8+ T cells from blood, with Jurkat cell RNA spiked in. The label giving this sample's cell subset or site can be read as: FACS-sorted CD8+CD4-CCR7+CD45RA+ naive T cells. Receptors originate from a human donor in good health. Some libraries in this study had Jurkat cell RNA spiked in.

The sample holds many counts of this clonotype. The chain joins TRBV7-2 to TRBJ2-5, with 7 bases aligning to TRBD1. J gave up 4 bases and V 3 bases, and 11 bases lay outside the gene matches. The germline V gene encodes CDR1 SGHTA and CDR2 FQGNSA. This CDR3 is 16 amino acids long. The CDR3 loop is CASSFPSGTALETQYF. The CDR3, as DNA: TGTGCCAGCAGCTTCCCCTCCGGGACAGCTTTAGAGACCCAGTACTTC.

The chain joins TRBV5-8 to TRBJ2-7, with 7 nucleotides matching TRBD1. This CDR3 is 14 amino acids long. Looked up from germline, CDR1 is SGHTS and CDR2 is YDEGEE. J was trimmed by 5 bases and V by 0 bases; bases with no gene match: 5. Here the CDR3 DNA reads TGTGCCAGCAGCTTGGTTGCTCAGGGGGACGAGCAGTACTTC. Protein: CASSLVAQGDEQYF.

J is TRBJ1-1 and V is TRBV12-3 or TRBV12-4, with D perhaps matching TRBD1 (5 bases). Trimming took 3 bases from V and 7 from J, leaving 18 bases between them. This CDR3 comprises 15 residues. The CDR3 nucleotides read TGTGCCAGCAGTTTGGGGGGTCCCATTGTTCATGAAGCTTTCTTT. It yields the protein CASSLGGPIVHEAFF.

This clonotype was counted at least ten times. The chain carries TRBV28 and TRBJ2-2, with D unresolved. CDR3 length equals 13 residues. The V end was cut by 4 bases, the J end by 7 bases, with 10 bases between. The germline V gene has CDR1 MDHEN and CDR2 SYDVKM. The CDR3 nucleotides are TGTGCCAGCAGTTCGCTCAGTAGCGGGGAGCTGTTTTTT. Translated: CASSSLSSGELFF.

The V and J genes are TRBV9 and TRBJ2-2; a possible D gene is TRBD2 (5 bases). The germline V and J ends were trimmed by 2 bases and 4 bases, with 9 bases remaining between them. The germline V gene has CDR1 SGDLS and CDR2 YYNGEE. This CDR3 is built from 14 residues. The CDR3 sequence is CASSVRGSTGELFF. Here the CDR3 DNA reads TGTGCCAGCAGCGTGAGAGGGAGCACCGGGGAGCTGTTTTTT.

The chain joins TRBV7-9 to TRBJ2-2, with no clear D. The ends were cut back, 3 bases at V and 4 bases at J, with 3 bases in the middle. The CDR3 spans 12 residues. Germline V gene data show CDR1 as SEHNR and CDR2 as FQNEAQ (reference sequence). DNA for the CDR3: TGTGCCAGCAGCTTCTCCACCGGGGAGCTGTTTTTT. It is translated as CASSFSTGELFF.

This clonotype was found many times. This CDR3 reads CASSHFTGSLMNTEAFF. The CDR3 DNA sequence: TGTGCCAGCAGTCATTTTACAGGGTCCCTCATGAACACTGAAGCTTTCTTT. The genes are TRBV28 and TRBJ1-1; possibly TRBD1 for D (6 bases). CDR3 length: 17 amino acids. V lost 5 bases and J 0 bases, leaving 19 bases between the germline ends. Germline CDR1 MDHEN, CDR2 SYDVKM.

The gene calls are TRBV11-2 and TRBJ1-1; TRBD1 matches at 9 bases. The J segment lost 5 bases and the V segment lost 3 bases, leaving 7 bases of the junction unmatched. The germline V gene has CDR1 SGHAT and CDR2 FQNNGV. This CDR3 comprises 15 residues. In DNA form, the CDR3 reads TGTGCCAGCAGCTTGGGACAGGGAAGCTGGACTGAAGCTTTCTTT. This encodes CASSLGQGSWTEAFF.

A word on this clonotype: It is likely a read error, because the conserved phenylalanine at the end of the CDR3 is missing. V is TRBV5-6 and J is TRBJ2-1; D remains unclear. Germline-derived CDR1 and CDR2 are SGHDT and YYEEEE. The CDR3 runs to 15 residues. CDR3 loop: CASSSLWCSYYEQFI. The CDR3 nucleotides are TGTGCCAGCAGCTCGCTCTGGTGCTCCTACTATGAGCAGTTCATC.

V and J are TRBV28 and TRBJ2-5; a possible D gene is TRBD2 (6 bases). V was shortened by 4 bases and J by 0 bases, with 18 bases between the two germline ends. Germline lookup yields CDR1 MDHEN and CDR2 SYDVKM. The CDR3 has 17 residues. The CDR3: CASSSIGTSLNQETQYF. CDR3 DNA sequence: TGTGCCAGCAGTTCTATTGGGACTTCACTGAACCAAGAGACCCAGTACTTC.

The table lists this clonotype with many counts. The V call is TRBV12-3 or TRBV12-4, the J call TRBJ2-7, with D unresolved. The CDR3 is 12 amino acids. The ends were cut back, 3 bases at V and 3 bases at J, with 6 bases in the middle. The CDR3 DNA reads as TGTGCCAGCAGTTTCGTCAGCTACGAGCAGTACTTC. Its translation: CASSFVSYEQYF.

This clonotype has only a few counts. The J gene is TRBJ2-1, the V gene TRBV18, with 7 bases identical to TRBD1. CDR1 KGHSH and CDR2 LQKENI come from the germline V gene. CDR3 length: 16 residues. V shed 5 bases and J 8 bases; nucleotides not matched to a gene: 15. DNA for the CDR3: TGTGCCAGCTCATTTCTTGACGAAGGGGGCAGCGATGAGCAGTTCTTC. Its protein product is CASSFLDEGGSDEQFF.

This clonotype was observed many times. V is TRBV20-1 and J is TRBJ2-7, with D perhaps matching TRBD2 (6 bases). Germline loops: CDR1 DFQATT, CDR2 SNEGSKA (reference sequence). The CDR3 sequence is 15 residues long. Trimming took off 3 bases at V and 2 bases at J, with 17 bases between the two ends. CDR3 amino acids: CSARELAQIPYEQYF. The CDR3 DNA sequence: TGCAGTGCTAGGGAACTAGCCCAAATCCCCTACGAGCAGTACTTC.

The sample holds a few counts of this clonotype. Just one base apart from a much larger clone, this may be a read error. The rearrangement links TRBV29-1 to TRBJ1-1; D is perhaps TRBD1 (6 bases). The CDR3 runs to 12 residues. Germline V CDR1 and CDR2: SQVTM, ANQGSEA. V lost 6 bases to trimming and J lost 6 bases, with 14 bases between them. The CDR3 here is CSVVGQIAEAFF. CDR3 in DNA: TGCAGCGTGGTTGGACAGATCGCTGAAGCTTTCTTT.

The CDR3 is CASSPPRREAFF. The CDR3 DNA reads as TGTGCCAGTAGTCCCCCCCGTCGGGAAGCTTTCTTT. The chain links TRBV19 to TRBJ1-1; D gene ambiguous. Germline CDR1 and CDR2: LNHDA and SQIVND (reference sequence). The V gene lost 5 bases and the J gene lost 8 bases, with 12 bases spanning the gap. The CDR3 contains 12 residues.

The V call is TRBV12-3 or TRBV12-4, the J call TRBJ2-1; TRBD2 is a possible D gene (6 bases). The CDR3 extends over 14 amino acids. The V end lost 5 bases, the J end lost 5 bases, and 13 bases lay between the germline ends. DNA of the CDR3: TGTGCCAGCAGTCCGGGGACTGGGGACAATGAGCAGTTCTTC. It yields the protein CASSPGTGDNEQFF.

The rearrangement uses TRBV29-1 and TRBJ2-7; TRBD1 aligns across 10 bases. Germline lookup yields CDR1 SQVTM and CDR2 ANQGSEA. V was pared by 5 bases and J by 5 bases, with 6 bases of the junction left unmatched. The CDR3 is made up of 13 amino acids. CDR3 DNA: TGCAGCGTTTGGACAGGGGGAACCCACGAGCAGTACTTC. Amino acid sequence: CSVWTGGTHEQYF.

The chain carries TRBV2 and TRBJ2-3, with D maybe TRBD1 (6 bases). CDR1 and CDR2 (germline): SNHLY, FYNNEI. This CDR3 has 15 residues. V lost 4 bases, J lost 9 bases, and 20 bases lay in between. In nucleotides, the CDR3 is TGTGCCAGCAGTGGAGGGGGTTCAGAATTCGAGACGCAGTATTTT. Translating it yields CASSGGGSEFETQYF.

This clonotype was observed at least ten times. The chain links TRBV6-1 to TRBJ2-7; possibly TRBD1 for D (6 bases). V gave up 2 bases and J gave up 5 bases, with 10 bases separating them. CDR3 length: 13 amino acids. CDR1 is MNHNS and CDR2 is SASEGT in the germline V gene. CDR3 nucleotide sequence: TGTGCCAGCAGTGAATTCAGGGGTCACGAGCAGTACTTC. Translation: CASSEFRGHEQYF.

This chain uses TRBV11-1 with TRBJ2-3; a possible D gene is TRBD1 (6 bases). Germline assignment: CDR1 SGHAT and CDR2 FQDESV (reference sequence). Trimming removed 2 bases from V and 2 bases from J, with 11 bases in between. CDR3 size: 15 residues. The CDR3 sequence: CASSLRGYATDTQYF. CDR3 nucleotides: TGTGCCAGCAGCTTAAGGGGGTACGCCACAGATACGCAGTATTTT.